There are a few counts of the clone carrying this TCR beta chain. Genomic DNA came from about 92 million PBMCs in unsorted samples. Germline values: CDR1 SGHRS, CDR2 YFSETQ. The V segment lost 0 bases and the J segment 0 bases; nucleotides outside the gene matches: 1. This CDR3 is 15 amino acids long. The protocol was immunoSEQ multiplex PCR, while the TCRdb copy is restricted to in-frame clones and leaves out a portion. The sample holds hundreds of thousands of clones, 75% to 85% seen once. This specimen comes from a study of shared clonotypes between healthy human individuals. The sequence derives from a woman aged 40-49 years in good health. Some clones in this sample may be carry-over from other donors' samples. The specimen was PBMCs. This chain uses TRBV5-1 with TRBJ2-3; 7 positions agree with TRBD2. The CDR3 DNA reads as TGCGCCAGCAGCTTGGTGGGGGGGAGCACAGATACGCAGTATTTT. This sequence encodes CASSLVGGSTDTQYF.